This entry lists 17 T cell receptor beta chains sequenced from one sample in a study of early T cells in non-severe SARS-CoV-2 infection (dated by TCRdb to the early 2020s). Library preparation used 5' RACE. Sequencing relied on a NextSeq 500. TCRdb's own reprocessing of the public reads used fastp at Q25 and MiXCR and kept productive beta chains. Each entry merges the rows of one CDR3 protein and shows their most common DNA and genes. For this sample the table gives about 30,000 distinct CDR3 sequences, of which approximately 5.4% were detected only once. The ten biggest clones cover roughly 0.88% of the sample. Sequencing was carried out using whole blood. The receptor set was obtained from an adult who was a healthcare worker with PCR-confirmed SARS-CoV-2 infection or an uninfected control (not recorded which).

This clonotype was picked up many times. Germline is not matched at one junction end, which may reflect a read error. The genes are TRBV5-1 and TRBJ1-4, with D perhaps TRBD1 (5 bases). Per the germline V gene, CDR1 is SGHRS and CDR2 is YFSETQ. The CDR3 runs 15 residues. The CDR3 DNA reads TGCGCCAGCAGTTTGGGGGACGCAGGTAGTGAAAAACTGTTTTTT. Translating it yields CASSLGDAGSEKLFF.

Ten or more counts support this clonotype. Written as DNA, the CDR3 is TGTGCCAGCAGTTCCAGGGAGGGCAATCAGCCCCAGCATTTT. Encoded protein: CASSSREGNQPQHF. The chain is built from TRBV12-3 or TRBV12-4 and TRBJ1-5; maybe TRBD1 (5 bases). The V end was cut by 4 bases, the J end by 2 bases, with 9 bases between. This CDR3 contains 14 residues.

Only a few counts were recorded for this clonotype. The chain employs TRBV20-1 and TRBJ1-1; no reliable D call. V was shortened by 6 bases and J by 1 base, with 15 bases between the two germline ends. This CDR3 is built from 14 residues. In germline, CDR1 is DFQATT, CDR2 SNEGSKA (reference sequence). The CDR3 spells CSAPSRVTNTEAFF. For the CDR3, the DNA is TGCAGTGCCCCAAGTCGGGTGACGAACACTGAAGCTTTCTTT.

This clonotype came up many times. V usage is TRBV7-9 and J usage is TRBJ2-7; 9 bases are shared with TRBD1. Germline-derived CDR1 and CDR2 are SEHNR and FQNEAQ (reference sequence). V gave up 5 bases and J gave up 3 bases; unmatched junction bases: 14. The CDR3 spans 17 residues. The CDR3 DNA reads TGTGCCAGCAGCGCTCGTACGCCGGGACAGGGTGACTACGAGCAGTACTTC. It is translated as CASSARTPGQGDYEQYF.

This clonotype was recorded only once. The rearrangement joins TRBV20-1 to TRBJ1-2; D may be TRBD1 (6 bases). Per germline, CDR1 DFQATT and CDR2 SNEGSKA (reference sequence). This CDR3 spans 15 amino acids. V dropped 4 bases and J dropped 0 bases, with 15 bases sitting between them. CDR3 sequence reads: CSAMTGALANYGYTF. The CDR3 bases are TGCAGTGCTATGACGGGGGCCCTAGCTAACTATGGCTACACCTTC.

This clonotype occurred many times. This chain links TRBV28 with TRBJ2-5, with D perhaps given as TRBD1 or TRBD2 (5 bases each). V was trimmed by 5 bases and J by 5 bases, leaving 15 bases between them. Germline assignment: CDR1 MDHEN and CDR2 SYDVKM. The CDR3 is made up of 14 amino acids. DNA for the CDR3: TGTGCCAGCAGTCATATCCGGGGCTTTGAGACCCAGTACTTC. It specifies CASSHIRGFETQYF.

This clonotype turned up a few times. V is TRBV11-2 and J is TRBJ2-7, with D unresolved. The CDR3 has 16 residues. The germline V gene has CDR1 SGHAT and CDR2 FQNNGV. Between the trimmed V and J ends, which lost 5 bases and 0 bases, there was a span of 17 bases. The DNA for the CDR3 is TGTGCCAGCAGCCCACACCGGACGGTTAGCTCCTACGAGCAGTACTTC. Translation gives CASSPHRTVSSYEQYF.

This clonotype was seen at least ten times. This chain uses TRBV12-3 or TRBV12-4 with TRBJ1-2, with 7 bases lining up with TRBD1. The CDR3 runs to 14 residues. V was pared by 3 bases and J by 9 bases, with 10 bases of the junction left unmatched. The CDR3 nucleotides are TGTGCCAGCAGTTTTCGACAGGGAGAAAGTAGCTACACCTTC. This translates into CASSFRQGESSYTF.

This clonotype came up many times. V usage is TRBV28 and J usage is TRBJ2-7; 7 bases are a match to TRBD1. Germline CDR1 is MDHEN and CDR2 is SYDVKM. The CDR3 consists of 16 residues. With V trimmed by 3 bases and J by 0 bases, 8 bases remained unmatched. The DNA of the CDR3 is TGTGCCAGCAGTTTTCCCCCCGGGACAGCCTCCTACGAGCAGTACTTC. This encodes CASSFPPGTASYEQYF.

This clonotype was observed at least ten times. This chain connects TRBV6-1 to TRBJ2-7, with D unresolved. Germline V gene lookup returns CDR1 MNHNS and CDR2 SASEGT. CDR3 length: 12 amino acids. Deletions cut 5 bases from V and 2 bases from J, with 7 bases between. The DNA for the CDR3 is TGTGCCAGCAGTCTTATGGCCTACGAGCAGTACTTC. This sequence encodes CASSLMAYEQYF.

This clonotype has more than one count but fewer than ten. The CDR3 DNA reads TGTGCCAGCAGCTTAGGGGCCAAGGGAGGAGATACGCAGTATTTT. This codes for CASSLGAKGGDTQYF. The genes are TRBV7-2 and TRBJ2-3, with D possibly matching TRBD2 (6 bases). The CDR3 has 15 amino acids. V gave up 1 base and J gave up 5 bases, with 13 bases separating them. Germline loops: CDR1 SGHTA, CDR2 FQGNSA.

At least ten counts were recorded for this clonotype. V and J are TRBV10-2 and TRBJ1-1; TRBD1 matches at 7 bases. The V segment lost 2 bases and the J segment 2 bases; nucleotides outside the gene matches: 2. The CDR3 loop spans 14 amino acids. The germline V gene has CDR1 WSHSY and CDR2 SAAADI. The CDR3 nucleotides read TGCGCCAGCAGTGAGAGAGGGGGCAACACTGAAGCTTTCTTT. This codes for CASSERGGNTEAFF.

This clonotype showed up many times. This chain joins TRBV20-1 and TRBJ1-5; no firm D call. This CDR3 spans 14 amino acids. Germline CDR1 DFQATT, CDR2 SNEGSKA (reference sequence). CDR3 sequence (DNA): TGCTTTTGCTTGGGCCCACCACGATATAGGCCCCAGCATTTT. It yields the protein CFCLGPPRYRPQHF.

This clonotype was recorded at least ten times. The chain links TRBV24-1 to TRBJ2-7; TRBD1 or TRBD2 may be the D gene (5 bases each). The germline V gene encodes CDR1 KGHDR and CDR2 SFDVKD. Trimming stripped 2 bases from V and 2 bases from J, with 12 bases between. CDR3 size: 15 residues. Here the CDR3 DNA reads TGTGCCACCAGTGATTCCCGGGACCCTGCCTACGAGCAGTACTTC. This encodes CATSDSRDPAYEQYF.

This clonotype was detected many times. V gene TRBV7-2 combines with J gene TRBJ1-2, with TRBD1 identical over 8 bases. With 4 bases clipped from V and 6 bases from J, the junction kept 7 bases outside the gene matches. CDR1 SGHTA and CDR2 FQGNSA come from the germline V gene. CDR3 length: 14 amino acids. CDR3 nucleotide sequence: TGTGCCAGCAGCTCACCCCCGGACAGGGATGGCTACACCTTC. This translates into CASSSPPDRDGYTF.

This clonotype is labeled medium-sized. This chain joins TRBV28 and TRBJ1-1; the D gene is possibly TRBD1 (5 bases). V was pared by 8 bases and J by 1 base, with 8 bases between. The CDR3 sequence is 12 residues long. CDR1 and CDR2 from the germline V gene are MDHEN and SYDVKM. The CDR3 nucleotides read TGTGCCAGCGGGGGACGGAACACTGAAGCTTTCTTT. Its translation: CASGGRNTEAFF.

This clonotype was counted many times. This rearrangement joins TRBV28 to TRBJ2-7; TRBD2 agrees at 11 bases. The CDR3 extends over 15 amino acids. Germline CDR1 MDHEN, CDR2 SYDVKM. J was trimmed by 0 bases and V by 6 bases; bases with no gene match: 4. This CDR3 reads CASRIGTSGSYEQYF. The DNA of the CDR3 is TGTGCCAGCAGAATTGGGACTAGCGGCTCCTACGAGCAGTACTTC.